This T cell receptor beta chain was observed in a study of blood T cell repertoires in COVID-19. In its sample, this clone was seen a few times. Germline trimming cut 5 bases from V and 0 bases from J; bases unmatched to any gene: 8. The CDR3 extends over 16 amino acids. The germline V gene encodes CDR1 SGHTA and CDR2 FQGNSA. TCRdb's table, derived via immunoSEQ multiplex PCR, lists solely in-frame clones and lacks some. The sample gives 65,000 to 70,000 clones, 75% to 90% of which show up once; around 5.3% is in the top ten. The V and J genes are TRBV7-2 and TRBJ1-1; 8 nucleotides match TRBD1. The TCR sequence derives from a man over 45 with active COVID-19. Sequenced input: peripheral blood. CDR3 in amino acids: CASSPWTGRMNTEAFF. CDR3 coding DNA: TGTGCCAGCAGCCCTTGGACAGGGCGAATGAACACTGAAGCTTTCTTT.